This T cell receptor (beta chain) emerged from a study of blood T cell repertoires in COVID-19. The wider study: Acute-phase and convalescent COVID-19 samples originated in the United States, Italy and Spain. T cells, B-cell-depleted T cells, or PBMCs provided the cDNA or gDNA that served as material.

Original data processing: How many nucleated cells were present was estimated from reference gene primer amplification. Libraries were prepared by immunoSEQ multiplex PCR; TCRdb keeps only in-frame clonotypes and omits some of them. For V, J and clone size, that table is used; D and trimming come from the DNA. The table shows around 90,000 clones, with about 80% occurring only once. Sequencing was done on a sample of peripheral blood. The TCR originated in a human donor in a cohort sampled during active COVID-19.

The CDR3 loop reads CASSQEVRNYEQYF. CDR3 nucleotides: TGCGCCAGCAGCCAAGAGGTCAGGAATTACGAGCAGTACTTC. The gene calls are TRBV4-1 and TRBJ2-7, with D uncertain. The CDR3 runs 14 residues. Germline V CDR1 and CDR2: MGHRA, YSYEKL. V was cut by 0 bases and J by 4 bases, with 10 bases left in between.